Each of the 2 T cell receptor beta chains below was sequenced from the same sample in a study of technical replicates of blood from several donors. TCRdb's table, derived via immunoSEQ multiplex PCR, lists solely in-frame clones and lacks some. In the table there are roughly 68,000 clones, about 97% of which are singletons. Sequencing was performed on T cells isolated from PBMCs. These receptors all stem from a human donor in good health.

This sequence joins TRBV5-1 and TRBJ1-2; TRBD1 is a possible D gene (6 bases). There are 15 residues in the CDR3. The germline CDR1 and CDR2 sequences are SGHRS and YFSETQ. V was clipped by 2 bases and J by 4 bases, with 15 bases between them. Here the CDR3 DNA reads TGCGCCAGCAGCTTAATACCGGACAGCGCCTATGGCTACACCTTC. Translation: CASSLIPDSAYGYTF.

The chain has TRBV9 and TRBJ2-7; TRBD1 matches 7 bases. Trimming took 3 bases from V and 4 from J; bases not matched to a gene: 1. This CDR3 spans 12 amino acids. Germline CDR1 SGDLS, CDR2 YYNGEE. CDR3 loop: CASSGDSYEQYF. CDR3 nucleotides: TGTGCCAGCAGCGGGGACAGTTACGAGCAGTACTTC.